This T cell receptor beta chain came from a study of blood T cell repertoires in COVID-19. Study-wide background: The United States, Italy and Spain supplied acute and convalescent COVID-19 samples. In each case, the material was cDNA or gDNA derived from T cells, B-cell-depleted T cells, or PBMCs.

Original processing notes: Reference gene primer amplification gave estimated nucleated cell counts. Using immunoSEQ multiplex PCR, the repertoire was profiled, and TCRdb retains in-frame clones only, with some absent. V and J calls and clone size follow that table, whereas D and trimming were derived from the DNA. The data contain under 200,000 clones, 70% to 90% of them singletons. CDR3 length: 14 amino acids. From germline, CDR1 is SGHRS and CDR2 YFSETQ. Between the trimmed V and J ends, which lost 2 bases and 3 bases, there was a span of 10 bases. The sequenced sample was peripheral blood. The sequence was obtained from a woman older than 75 with acute or convalescent COVID-19. The J gene is TRBJ2-3, the V gene TRBV5-1; no firm D call. CDR3 loop: CASSLGTVTDTQYF. The CDR3 nucleotides read TGCGCCAGCAGCTTAGGTACAGTTACAGATACGCAGTATTTT.